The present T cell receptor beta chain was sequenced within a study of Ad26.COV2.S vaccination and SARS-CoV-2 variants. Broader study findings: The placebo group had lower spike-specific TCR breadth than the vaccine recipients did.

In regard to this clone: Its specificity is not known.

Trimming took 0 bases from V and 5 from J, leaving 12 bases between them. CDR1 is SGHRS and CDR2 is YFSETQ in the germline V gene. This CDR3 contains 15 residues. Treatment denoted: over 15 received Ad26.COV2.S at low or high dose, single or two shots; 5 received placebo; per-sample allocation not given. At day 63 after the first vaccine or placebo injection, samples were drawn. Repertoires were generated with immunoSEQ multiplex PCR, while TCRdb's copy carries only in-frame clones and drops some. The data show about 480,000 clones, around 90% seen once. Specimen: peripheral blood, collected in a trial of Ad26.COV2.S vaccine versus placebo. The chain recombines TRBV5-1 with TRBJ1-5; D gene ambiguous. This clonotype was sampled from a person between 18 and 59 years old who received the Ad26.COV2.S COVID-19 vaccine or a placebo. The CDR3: CASSLAGKEDQPQHF. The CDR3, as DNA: TGCGCCAGCAGCTTGGCCGGGAAAGAGGATCAGCCCCAGCATTTT.